Below are 13 T cell receptor beta chains sequenced from a single sample in a study of blood T cell repertoires in COVID-19. Method: immunoSEQ multiplex PCR; TCRdb's copy keeps in-frame clones and lacks some. The data show roughly 200,000 clones, 85% to 90% seen once. The material sequenced was PBMCs or T cells enriched from blood (not recorded which). The receptor set was obtained from a woman between 45 and 65 years old in a cohort exposed to, infected with or recovered from COVID-19 (not recorded which).

The J gene is TRBJ2-3, the V gene TRBV29-1; 7 nucleotides align to TRBD1. Germline loops: CDR1 SQVTM, CDR2 ANQGSEA. This CDR3 is built from 13 residues. V lost 4 bases to trimming and J lost 4 bases; unmatched junction nucleotides: 5. CDR3: CSVATGAADTQYF. DNA of the CDR3: TGCAGCGTTGCAACAGGGGCCGCAGATACGCAGTATTTT.

This sequence joins TRBV12-3 or TRBV12-4 and TRBJ1-2, with TRBD1 identical over 7 bases. This CDR3 is built from 13 residues. The V segment lost 5 bases and the J segment 5 bases; nucleotides outside the gene matches: 5. DNA for the CDR3: TGTGCCAGCAGTAACCGACAGGGTTATGGCTACACCTTC. Amino acids: CASSNRQGYGYTF.

This chain connects TRBV6-5 to TRBJ2-7, with 12 bases identical to TRBD2. The junction had 8 bases not matched to a gene; V was cut back by 8 bases and J by 6 bases. Germline-derived CDR1 and CDR2 are MNHEY and SVGAGI. The CDR3 runs to 14 residues. The CDR3 loop is CASRSSGGAREQYF. For the CDR3, the DNA is TGTGCCAGCCGTTCTAGCGGGGGGGCCCGCGAGCAGTACTTC.

The genes are TRBV29-1 and TRBJ2-5; TRBD2 aligns across 12 bases. The CDR3 runs 13 residues. Trimming at V came to 6 bases and at J to 7 bases, leaving 6 bases not matched to a gene. Per the germline V gene, CDR1 is SQVTM and CDR2 is ANQGSEA. CDR3 protein: CSVDTGLAGTQYF. DNA for the CDR3: TGCAGCGTGGATACGGGACTAGCGGGGACCCAGTACTTC.

In this sample, this clone turned up once. This chain joins TRBV6-5 and TRBJ2-3, with TRBD2 matching 8 bases. Trimming removed 7 bases from V and 4 bases from J; junction bases left unmatched: 10. Germline loops: CDR1 MNHEY, CDR2 SVGAGI. The CDR3 has 15 amino acids. The CDR3 DNA is TGTGCCAGCACGGACCGGGGGGGGCCAGCAGATACGCAGTATTTT. Protein product: CASTDRGGPADTQYF.

This rearrangement joins TRBV7-3 to TRBJ1-2; the match to TRBD1 covers 12 bases. CDR1 is SGHTA, CDR2 FQGTGA, per germline. V lost 3 bases, J lost 3 bases, and 2 bases stayed unmatched. The CDR3 totals 15 residues. The CDR3 DNA sequence: TGTGCCAGCAGCTTCGGGACAGGGGGCCACTATGGCTACACCTTC. It specifies CASSFGTGGHYGYTF.

The rearrangement uses TRBV19 and TRBJ2-5, with D possibly matching TRBD1 (6 bases). The CDR3 is 15 residues long. Germline V gene lookup returns CDR1 LNHDA and CDR2 SQIVND (reference sequence). V was pared by 9 bases and J by 0 bases, with 17 bases between. In nucleotides, the CDR3 is TGTGCCAGCCAAATGAGAGGACAGTACCAAGAGACCCAGTACTTC. It translates to CASQMRGQYQETQYF.

The chain links TRBV5-8 to TRBJ2-7, with TRBD2 as a possible D gene (5 bases). This CDR3 has 15 residues. The germline V and J ends were trimmed by 1 base and 1 base, with 12 bases remaining between them. In germline, CDR1 is SGHTS, CDR2 YDEGEE. CDR3 nucleotides: TGTGCCAGCAGCTTGTCCGGGGTCCTTTCCTACGAGCAGTACTTC. Its translation: CASSLSGVLSYEQYF.

This rearrangement joins TRBV7-3 to TRBJ1-2; the D gene is possibly TRBD1 (5 bases). Germline V gene lookup returns CDR1 SGHTA and CDR2 FQGTGA. The CDR3 is 14 residues long. V lost 4 bases to trimming and J lost 2 bases, with 11 bases between them. The chain's CDR3 is CASSSAGPNYGYTF. DNA for the CDR3: TGTGCCAGCAGCTCTGCAGGGCCCAACTATGGCTACACCTTC.

The rearrangement links TRBV10-3 to TRBJ1-2, with TRBD1 as a possible D gene (6 bases). V was trimmed by 4 bases and J by 3 bases, leaving 15 bases between them. CDR1 is ENHRY and CDR2 is SYGVKD in the germline V gene. CDR3 length equals 15 residues. The CDR3 is CAISAGTQEYYGYTF. The CDR3 region has the DNA TGTGCCATCAGTGCCGGGACACAAGAGTACTATGGCTACACCTTC.

This chain links TRBV10-1 with TRBJ1-6, with D uncertain. The CDR3 sequence is 15 residues long. From germline, CDR1 is WNHNN and CDR2 SYGVQD (reference sequence). Trimming took 0 bases from V and 7 from J, leaving 10 bases between them. The CDR3 loop is CASSESVAGNSPLHF. The DNA for the CDR3 is TGCGCCAGCAGTGAGTCAGTGGCAGGCAATTCACCCCTCCACTTT.

This clone is a singleton in its sample. The chain links TRBV10-3 to TRBJ2-1, with 7 bases identical to TRBD1. Germline CDR1 is ENHRY and CDR2 is SYGVKD. The ends lost 6 bases at V and 0 bases at J; junction bases unmatched: 5. The CDR3 has 15 residues. The CDR3 nucleotides are TGTGCCATCAGACAGGGGCTGAGCTCCTACAATGAGCAGTTCTTC. It is translated as CAIRQGLSSYNEQFF.

The gene calls are TRBV5-4 and TRBJ2-2, with 10 bases fitting TRBD2. This CDR3 spans 16 amino acids. Germline-derived CDR1 and CDR2 are SGHNT and YYREEE (reference sequence). Germline trimming cut 4 bases from V and 7 bases from J; bases unmatched to any gene: 10. The CDR3 is CASSPTSGATSGELFF. The CDR3 DNA reads TGTGCCAGCAGCCCAACTAGCGGGGCGACGAGCGGGGAGCTGTTTTTT.